One and the same sample provided the 19 T cell receptor beta chains below, sequenced in a study of blood T cell repertoires in COVID-19. Here immunoSEQ multiplex PCR was the method, and the copy in TCRdb shows in-frame clones only, minus some. The sample consists of fewer than 500,000 clones, roughly 91% of them appearing once. Sequenced sample: peripheral blood. Receptors were obtained from a woman aged 30 to 39 with acute or convalescent COVID-19.

This clone is a singleton in its sample. The chain has TRBV5-1 and TRBJ2-7, with D hard to call. Trimming took 5 bases from V and 6 from J, leaving 18 bases between them. From germline, CDR1 is SGHRS and CDR2 YFSETQ. The CDR3 loop spans 14 amino acids. The CDR3 DNA reads TGCGCCAGCAGACTTAAACCGGAGCGCGCCGAGCAGTACTTC. Amino acids: CASRLKPERAEQYF.

The CDR3 protein is CATSDYRETGELFF. CDR3 DNA: TGTGCCACCAGTGATTACAGGGAAACCGGGGAGCTGTTTTTT. The V gene is TRBV24-1, the J gene TRBJ2-2; weak D call: TRBD1 (6 bases). V was clipped by 2 bases and J by 5 bases, with 8 bases between them. The CDR3 has 14 residues. Per germline, CDR1 KGHDR and CDR2 SFDVKD.

This clone was seen once. The rearrangement joins TRBV6-6 to TRBJ1-4; 10 bases map to TRBD1. The CDR3 consists of 15 residues. With 2 bases clipped from V and 6 bases from J, the junction kept 3 bases outside the gene matches. Germline assignment: CDR1 MNHNY and CDR2 SVGAGI (reference sequence). The CDR3 DNA reads TGTGCCAGCAGTTACAAGGACAGGGGGTATGAAAAACTGTTTTTT. Translating it yields CASSYKDRGYEKLFF.

The chain carries TRBV14 and TRBJ2-7; 8 bases agree with TRBD1. The CDR3 length is 13 residues. Germline lookup yields CDR1 SGHDN and CDR2 FVKESK. V shed 5 bases, J shed 7 bases, and the junction held 7 bases outside the gene matches. The CDR3 here is CASSARQGSEQYF. The CDR3, as DNA: TGTGCCAGCAGCGCCAGACAGGGGAGTGAGCAGTACTTC.

J is TRBJ1-5 and V is TRBV19; no clear D. CDR3 length: 16 amino acids. The germline gives CDR1 LNHDA, CDR2 SQIVND (reference sequence). V was clipped by 6 bases and J by 2 bases, with 17 bases between them. Here the CDR3 DNA reads TGTGCCAGTAGGAAAGTTGGATCCGAGGGCAATCAGCCCCAGCATTTT. It is translated as CASRKVGSEGNQPQHF.

The chain employs TRBV30 and TRBJ2-5; TRBD2 matches at 13 bases. This CDR3 has 17 residues. Germline-derived CDR1 and CDR2 are GTSNPN and SVGIG (reference sequence). V lost 0 bases and J lost 1; bases outside the gene matches: 5. CDR3 sequence (DNA): TGTGCCTGGAGTGTACGTAGGACTAGCGGGGGCCAAGAGACCCAGTACTTC. It yields the protein CAWSVRRTSGGQETQYF.

The rearrangement uses TRBV28 and TRBJ2-5; D is possibly TRBD2 (6 bases). This CDR3 is built from 13 residues. Trimming took off 5 bases at V and 3 bases at J, with 10 bases between the two ends. Per germline, CDR1 MDHEN and CDR2 SYDVKM. The CDR3 region is CASSRRREETQYF. The CDR3 bases are TGTGCCAGCAGTAGGAGGAGGGAAGAGACCCAGTACTTC.

This rearrangement joins TRBV28 to TRBJ2-7, with 9 bases identical to TRBD2. With 2 bases clipped from V and 7 bases from J, the junction kept 6 bases outside the gene matches. The germline V gene encodes CDR1 MDHEN and CDR2 SYDVKM. The CDR3 has 14 amino acids. The CDR3 bases are TGTGCCAGCAGTTTACTAGCGGGAAGTCGTGAGCAGTACTTC. It specifies CASSLLAGSREQYF.

This sequence joins TRBV5-5 and TRBJ1-2, with a possible D match to TRBD1 (5 bases). The CDR3 extends over 15 amino acids. V shed 4 bases and J shed 8 bases, with 21 bases lying between them. The germline V gene has CDR1 SGHKS and CDR2 YYEKEE (reference sequence). The CDR3 region has the DNA TGTGCCAGCAGCCCTGTGGGGGGGTTGACTAGGGGCTACACCTTC. As protein: CASSPVGGLTRGYTF.

V is TRBV5-4 and J is TRBJ2-7; no firm D call. The V end lost 0 bases, the J end lost 0 bases, and 7 bases lay between the germline ends. CDR1 is SGHNT, CDR2 YYREEE, per germline (reference sequence). The CDR3 is 14 residues long. In DNA, the CDR3 is TGTGCCAGCAGCTTGGTGGCAGACTCCTACGAGCAGTACTTC. Translating gives CASSLVADSYEQYF. Supplemented by reference TRBV5-4 and TRBJ2-7, the full variable domain reads ETGVTQSPTHLIKTRGQQVTLRCSSQSGHNTVSWYQQALGQGPQFIFQYYREEENGRGNFPPRFSGLQFPNYSSELNVNALELDDSALYLCASSLVADSYEQYFGPGTRLTVT.

This chain joins TRBV3-1 (or the pseudogene TRBV3-2) and TRBJ2-5, with 11 bases lining up with TRBD1. V lost 1 base, J lost 4 bases, and 5 bases stayed unmatched. CDR3 length equals 16 residues. Per the germline V gene, CDR1 is LGHDT and CDR2 is YNNKEL (reference sequence). The CDR3 reads CASSQAGQGVGETQYF. The CDR3 DNA is TGTGCCAGCAGCCAAGCGGGACAGGGGGTGGGAGAGACCCAGTACTTC.

V gene TRBV6-5 combines with J gene TRBJ2-2; D possibly corresponds to TRBD1 (6 bases). The CDR3 contains 14 residues. Trimming left V 9 bases short and J 4 bases short, with 15 bases between. Germline CDR1 and CDR2: MNHEY and SVGAGI. The CDR3 DNA reads as TGTGCCAGTCTGCCGGACAGATCCACCGGGGAGCTGTTTTTT. Amino acids: CASLPDRSTGELFF.

V is TRBV7-8 and J is TRBJ1-1, with TRBD1 matching over 8 bases. Germline V gene lookup returns CDR1 SGHVS and CDR2 FQNEAQ. V lost 3 bases, J lost 1 base, and 16 bases stayed unmatched. The CDR3 has 19 residues. In DNA, the CDR3 is TGTGCCAGCAGCTTTGCAGACAGGGGACAACCTGTCAGGAACACTGAAGCTTTCTTT. Residues: CASSFADRGQPVRNTEAFF.

Here the CDR3 reads CASSRKTSGVVSLAKNIQYF. The CDR3 DNA follows: TGCGCCAGCAGCCGAAAGACTAGCGGGGTTGTATCCCTAGCCAAAAACATTCAGTACTTC. The chain combines TRBV4-1 with TRBJ2-4; 11 nucleotides align to TRBD2. V trimming: 4 bases; J trimming: 0 bases; junction bases outside the gene matches: 14. From germline, CDR1 is MGHRA and CDR2 YSYEKL. The CDR3 totals 20 residues.

The V and J genes are TRBV5-6 and TRBJ1-4; D is possibly TRBD1 (5 bases). V lost 3 bases, J lost 7 bases, and 16 bases lay in between. The germline V gene has CDR1 SGHDT and CDR2 YYEEEE. The CDR3 consists of 15 residues. The CDR3 coding sequence is TGTGCCAGCAGCTACGGACAAGTAGTGGGTGAAAAACTGTTTTTT. Protein: CASSYGQVVGEKLFF.

V usage is TRBV9 and J usage is TRBJ1-6; D ambiguous. The CDR3 is 15 residues long. CDR1 and CDR2 from the germline V gene are SGDLS and YYNGEE. Trimming stripped 3 bases from V and 0 bases from J, with 7 bases between. The CDR3 loop is CASSAPGSYNSPLHF. CDR3 in DNA: TGTGCCAGCAGCGCCCCGGGCTCCTATAATTCACCCCTCCACTTT.

V is TRBV2 and J is TRBJ2-5, with D maybe TRBD2 (5 bases). With 1 base removed from V and 5 bases from J, the gap between germline ends came to 14 bases. The germline V gene has CDR1 SNHLY and CDR2 FYNNEI. The CDR3 runs 15 residues. This CDR3 reads CASSEEGQVAETQYF. CDR3 nucleotides: TGTGCCAGCAGTGAAGAGGGCCAGGTAGCGGAGACCCAGTACTTC.

This chain uses TRBV20-1 with TRBJ2-3; 9 nucleotides agree with TRBD2. The CDR3 covers 16 residues. CDR1 DFQATT and CDR2 SNEGSKA come from the germline V gene (reference sequence). J was trimmed by 4 bases and V by 3 bases; bases with no gene match: 11. CDR3 DNA sequence: TGCAGTGCTAGTCACAGTCTAGCGGGGTGGGCAGATACGCAGTATTTT. Its translation: CSASHSLAGWADTQYF.

V is TRBV24-1 and J is TRBJ1-4; D uncertain. This CDR3 has 15 amino acids. Germline V gene lookup returns CDR1 KGHDR and CDR2 SFDVKD. V was shortened by 2 bases and J by 6 bases, with 12 bases between the two germline ends. The CDR3 loop reads CATSDSRVEDEKLFF. The CDR3 nucleotides read TGTGCCACCAGTGATTCAAGGGTGGAGGATGAAAAACTGTTTTTT.